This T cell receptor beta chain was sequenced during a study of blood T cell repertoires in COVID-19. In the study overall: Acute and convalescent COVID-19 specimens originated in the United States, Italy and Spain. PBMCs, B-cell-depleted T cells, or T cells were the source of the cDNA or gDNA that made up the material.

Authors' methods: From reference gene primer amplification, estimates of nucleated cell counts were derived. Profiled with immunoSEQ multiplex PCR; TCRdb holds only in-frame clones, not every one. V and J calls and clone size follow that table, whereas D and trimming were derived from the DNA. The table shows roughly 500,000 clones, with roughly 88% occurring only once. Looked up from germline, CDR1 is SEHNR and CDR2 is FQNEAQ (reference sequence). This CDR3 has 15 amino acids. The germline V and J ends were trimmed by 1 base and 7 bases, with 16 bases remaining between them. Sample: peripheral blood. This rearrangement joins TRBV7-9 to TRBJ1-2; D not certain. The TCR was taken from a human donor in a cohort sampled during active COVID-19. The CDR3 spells CASSLVNAGSVGYTF. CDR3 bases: TGTGCCAGCAGCTTAGTCAATGCGGGATCCGTTGGCTACACCTTC.